This T cell receptor (beta chain) was documented in a study of Graves' ophthalmopathy and Graves' hyperthyroidism. The V end was cut by 7 bases, the J end by 5 bases, with 11 bases between. Germline V gene sequence: CDR1 LNHDA, CDR2 SQIVND (reference sequence). This CDR3 contains 12 residues. Findings and caveats of the study: Blood also contained most of the expanded thyroid clonotypes above 0.001 frequency.

Amplification from RNA transcripts yielded the TCR beta CDR3 regions. The workflow started with a first-round RT-PCR run with HTBI primers and then moved on to a second-round multiplex PCR. TCRdb redid the calling of the multiplex PCR reads with MiXCR, one entry per CDR3 protein. The table lists some 410,000 distinct CDR3 sequences, over 20% of them singletons. Hyperthyroidism qualified as stable when ophthalmopathy did not develop within 18 months of follow-up. Researchers turned away patients with other autoimmune diseases, uncontrolled infections, pregnancy or lactation. Clinical symptoms, serum thyroxine, TRAb, thyroid ultrasound and orbital computed tomography were relied on for diagnosis. There are many counts of this clonotype. Its antigen is currently unknown.

Sequencing used peripheral blood. The V gene is TRBV19, the J gene TRBJ1-1, with D possibly being TRBD1 (6 bases). This sequence originates from a woman under 30 with stable Graves' hyperthyroidism. CDR3 amino acids: CASTTGWTEAFF. DNA of the CDR3: TGTGCCAGTACAACAGGGTGGACTGAAGCTTTCTTT.